Reported below is one TCR beta chain. TCRdb processed the 5' RACE reads anew with MiXCR; each CDR3 protein has one entry. In the table there are 9,000 to 13,000 distinct CDR3 sequences, around 52% of which are singletons. Trimming left V 3 bases short and J 4 bases short, with 4 bases between. The CDR3 totals 11 residues. Sequencing was carried out using tumor-infiltrating naive CD4+ T cells sorted from the breast tumor. Subset given: naive CD4+ T cells, CD4+CD45RA+CD25-. The V and J genes are TRBV12-3 or TRBV12-4 and TRBJ2-7; D uncertain. The sequence came from a female donor with breast cancer. The CDR3 DNA sequence: TGTGCCAGCAGTTTCGAATACGAGCAGTACTTC. Protein sequence: CASSFEYEQYF.